This is a list of T cell receptor beta chains from one sample in a study of T cell repertoires in cytomegalovirus infection. These receptors' antigens are unknown. TCRdb re-called the reads with MiXCR, one entry per CDR3 protein. The data contain around 900,000 distinct CDR3 sequences, less than 35% of them singletons. The sequences come from cultured CD8+ T cells from PBMCs, collected from culture after CMV antigen stimulation. All receptors come from a human donor in good health (CMV status not recorded). Some clones in this sample may be carry-over from other donors' samples. Each CDR3 is given with its conserved first and last residue. The D gene is left open where the match is weak. Where a row states a size, it is once, few, many or the class of an expanded clone; other rows omit it.

TRBJ2-2	TRBV7-9	NA	many	TGTGCCAGCAGCTCCAGGACACCGAACACCGGGGAGCTGTTTTTT	CASSSRTPNTGELFF
TRBJ2-7	TRBV27	TRBD1	few	TGTGCCAGCAGTATGACAGGGATGATAGGATCCTACGAGCAGTACTTC	CASSMTGMIGSYEQYF
TRBJ2-2	TRBV6-2/TRBV6-3	NA	few	TGTGCCAGCAGTTACTCGTGGACCGGGGAGCTGTTTTTT	CASSYSWTGELFF
TRBJ1-2	TRBV7-2	TRBD1	many	TGTGCCAGCAGCTTCTTGACAGGGTATGGCTACACCTTC	CASSFLTGYGYTF
TRBJ2-1	TRBV12-3/TRBV12-4	NA	NA	TGTGCCAGCAGTTTACCGGGACTCGAGGGGAATGAGCAGTTCTTC	CASSLPGLEGNEQFF
TRBJ1-1	TRBV9	NA	NA	TGTGCCAGCAGCGTAGGGACCGGGGCGAACACTGAAGCTTTCTTT	CASSVGTGANTEAFF
TRBJ2-1	TRBV13	TRBD1	NA	TGTGCTACGGACAGGGGGACCTACAATGAGCAGTTCTTC	CATDRGTYNEQFF
TRBJ2-7	TRBV2	NA	few	TGTGCCAGCAGTGGGGTCGAGCAGTACTTC	CASSGVEQYF
TRBJ2-5	TRBV27	TRBD1	NA	TGTGCCAGCGGGTATCGGGACAGGTCGGGGGAGACCCAGTACTTC	CASGYRDRSGETQYF
TRBJ2-7	TRBV20-1	NA	NA	TGCAGTGCTAGCCTCCGAGGCGGCTACGAGCAGTACTTC	CSASLRGGYEQYF
TRBJ1-3	TRBV6-1	NA	few	TGTGCCAGCCTGAGGGAAGGGGGGCAGCGCCGATCGTCTGGAAACACCATATATTTT	CASLREGGQRRSSGNTIYF
TRBJ2-5	TRBV12-3/TRBV12-4	TRBD2	few	TGTGCCAGCAGCCCCTTCAGCGGGGGGGCGACAGAGACCCAGTACTTC	CASSPFSGGATETQYF
TRBJ2-3	TRBV27	TRBD2	NA	TGTGCCATCGCCGCGGGGGAGACGCAGTATTTT	CAIAAGETQYF
TRBJ1-4	TRBV7-9	NA	NA	TGTGCCAGCAGCTTAGAGGATGGGCGGGCTGAAAAACTGTTTTTT	CASSLEDGRAEKLFF
TRBJ1-1	TRBV28	NA	NA	TGTGCCAGCAGTTTTTGGGGTACCGGGAGGGAGGCTTTCTTT	CASSFWGTGREAFF
TRBJ1-2	TRBV7-8	NA	NA	TGTGCCAGCAGCTTAGTACTGACGGGTTCGCACTATGGCTACACCTTC	CASSLVLTGSHYGYTF
TRBJ1-2	TRBV25-1	NA	NA	TGTGCCAGCAGGGATACGGCGGACACAACTTATGGCTACACCTTC	CASRDTADTTYGYTF
TRBJ1-5	TRBV7-2	NA	NA	TGTGCCAGCAGCCGGACCCAGGGAGGCAATCAGCCCCAGCATTTT	CASSRTQGGNQPQHF
TRBJ2-1	TRBV28	NA	NA	TGTGCCAGCAGTTCTTTCTCGACAGACTACAATGAGCAGTTCTTC	CASSSFSTDYNEQFF
TRBJ2-7	TRBV6-8	NA	few	TGTGCCAGCGAAAACACAGTAGGGACCTACGAGCAGTACTTC	CASENTVGTYEQYF
TRBJ1-6	TRBV4-2	NA	NA	TGTGCCAGCAGCCAAGAGGGGAGGGGGGACAATTCACCCCTCCACTTT	CASSQEGRGDNSPLHF
TRBJ2-1	TRBV7-9	NA	few	TGTGCCGAGGTTCTCGGGGGCCTCTCCTACAATGAGCAGTTCTTC	CAEVLGGLSYNEQFF
TRBJ1-2	TRBV7-2	NA	many	TGTGCCAGCAGCTTAAATCGGGACTTAGCTAACTATGGCTACACCTTC	CASSLNRDLANYGYTF
TRBJ2-7	TRBV5-4	TRBD2	NA	TGTGCCAGCAGCACTAGCGGGGCCCTCTACGAGCAGTACTTC	CASSTSGALYEQYF
TRBJ2-5	TRBV7-2	NA	many	TGTGCCAGCAGCTTAAATCTGGGGGACAAACACCCACAAGAGACCCAGTACTTC	CASSLNLGDKHPQETQYF
TRBJ2-2	TRBV3-1	TRBD1	NA	TGTGCCAGCAGCCAAGAAGGGGGCTCCGGGGAGCTGTTTTTT	CASSQEGGSGELFF
TRBJ1-2	TRBV5-1	NA	NA	TGCGCCAGCACACAGGGAATAGATGGCTACACCTTC	CASTQGIDGYTF
TRBJ1-5	TRBV7-2	TRBD1	many	TGTGCCAGCAGCTTAGTAGGGGGCGAGAGCAATCAGCCCCAGCATTTT	CASSLVGGESNQPQHF
TRBJ1-1	TRBV28	NA	few	TGTGCCAGCAGTTTGGCGGGACTGGGAGCCGAAGCTTTCTTT	CASSLAGLGAEAFF
TRBJ1-1	TRBV9	NA	many	TGTGCCAGCAGCTCCCCGACAGGACCGAACACTGAAGCTTTCTTT	CASSSPTGPNTEAFF
TRBJ1-2	TRBV7-9	NA	NA	TGTGCCAGCAGCCGCAGGGAGGGCGGCTACACCTTC	CASSRREGGYTF
TRBJ1-6	TRBV27	NA	NA	TGTGCCACTGGCGGGGGGTACTCCTATAATTCACCCCTCCACTTT	CATGGGYSYNSPLHF
TRBJ2-2	TRBV15	NA	NA	TGTGCCACCAGCAGAGATCAAGGGCAGTCATGGGGAACCGGGGAGCTGTTTTTT	CATSRDQGQSWGTGELFF
TRBJ1-1	TRBV19	NA	NA	TGTGCCAGTAGTACGCCCCTTATGAACACTGAAGCTTTCTTT	CASSTPLMNTEAFF
TRBJ1-5	TRBV27	NA	few	TGTGCCAGCACCTCTAGGGGGGGATGGGATCAGCCCCAGCATTTT	CASTSRGGWDQPQHF
TRBJ1-6	TRBV12-3/TRBV12-4	NA	NA	TGTGCCAGCACCATGGGACCGGCGGATCTCCACTTT	CASTMGPADLHF
TRBJ2-1	TRBV14	NA	few	TGTGCCAGCAGCCCACGACGAGGGAACGGGAATGAGCAGTTCTTC	CASSPRRGNGNEQFF
TRBJ2-3	TRBV7-2	TRBD2	few	TGTGCCAGCAGCTTAATGTGGGGGGGAGGAGATACGCAGTATTTT	CASSLMWGGGDTQYF
TRBJ2-3	TRBV6-1	TRBD1	NA	TGTGCCAGCAGTGAAGAGGGACAGCTCTACACAGATACGCAGTATTTT	CASSEEGQLYTDTQYF
TRBJ1-1	TRBV7-8	NA	many	TGTGCCAGCAGCTTAGGTTCTGAAGCTTTCTTT	CASSLGSEAFF
TRBJ2-1	TRBV28	NA	NA	TGTGCCAGCACCCCTGCGTCACTCGGATTCTATGAGCAGTTCTTC	CASTPASLGFYEQFF
TRBJ2-1	TRBV7-6	TRBD1	few	TGTGCTAGCAGCCTGGACAGGGGACTTCAAAATGAGCAGTTCTTC	CASSLDRGLQNEQFF
TRBJ2-5	TRBV2	TRBD2	NA	TGTGCCAGTGTCGGGACTAGCGGGGAGACCCAGTACTTC	CASVGTSGETQYF
TRBJ2-1	TRBV12-3/TRBV12-4	TRBD2	NA	TGTGCCAGCAGTTTAGCGGGAGAAGCGGGGGGGCCGGGTAATGAGCAGTTCTTC	CASSLAGEAGGPGNEQFF
TRBJ2-3	TRBV7-6	NA	many	TGTGCCAGCAGCTTAGAGCGAGCGGAAAGCACAGATACGCAGTATTTT	CASSLERAESTDTQYF
TRBJ2-1	TRBV12-3/TRBV12-4	NA	few	TGTGCCAGCAGTTTAGCGTCCAGCACTGAGCAGTTCTTC	CASSLASSTEQFF
TRBJ2-3	TRBV6-6	NA	few	TGTGCCAGCATCTTCCTTCCGGGGGCTAGCACAGATACGCAGTATTTT	CASIFLPGASTDTQYF
TRBJ1-2	TRBV7-9	NA	NA	TGTGCCAGCAGCCTAGCCGCAGGCTACACCTTC	CASSLAAGYTF
TRBJ2-1	TRBV6-5	TRBD2	NA	TGTGCCAGCAGTTACTACGCGGGGGGGCCGCATGAGCAGTTCTTC	CASSYYAGGPHEQFF
TRBJ2-7	TRBV7-9	NA	NA	TGTGCCAGCAGCCCCCCCTCCCCCGGACAGACCTACGAGCAGTACTTC	CASSPPSPGQTYEQYF
TRBJ1-1	TRBV6-5	TRBD1	few	TGTGCCAGCAGCCACCTGGACAGGACGAACACTGAAGCTTTCTTT	CASSHLDRTNTEAFF
TRBJ2-1	TRBV4-2	NA	NA	TGTGCCAGCAGCTTCGAGAAGGGATACAATGAGCAGTTCTTC	CASSFEKGYNEQFF